This T cell receptor (beta chain) was sequenced in a study of CD8 T cells in ankylosing spondylitis. Findings and limits, study-wide: Among TCR beta sequences, a motif of under ten highly homologous variants appeared characteristic of ankylosing spondylitis blood.

Worth noting for this clonotype: What it binds is not known.

MiXCR was run by TCRdb on the 5' RACE reads, yielding one entry per CDR3 protein. The profile shows more than 600,000 distinct CDR3 sequences, 15% to 20% of them singletons. Germline CDR1 DFQATT, CDR2 SNEGSKA (reference sequence). The ends lost 5 bases at V and 3 bases at J; junction bases unmatched: 15. This CDR3 spans 17 amino acids. This sequence was found in a male donor with ankylosing spondylitis. V and J are TRBV20-1 and TRBJ2-5, with 10 bases that match TRBD2. Sequencing input: blood, either unsorted or a sorted T cell fraction (not recorded which). CDR3 loop: CSADHWTYLAGEETQYF. The CDR3 nucleotides read TGCAGTGCTGACCACTGGACATACCTAGCGGGAGAAGAGACCCAGTACTTC.